A single sample is the source of the 25 T cell receptor beta chains below, sequenced in a study of human T cells and chemical hapten exposure. Documented time point: pre-sensitization, week 0. The treatment here: therapeutic diphenylcyclopropenone sensitization with weekly scalp DPC. TCRdb redid the calling of the RACE reads with MiXCR, one entry per CDR3 protein. The data contain approximately 60,000 distinct CDR3 sequences, 9.9% of them seen just once; the ten biggest clones take up around 9.5%. The starting material was whole blood, obtained in connection with sensitization to the hapten diphenylcyclopropenone (DPC). All receptors come from a man between 40 and 49 years old with alopecia areata. Some clones in this sample may be carry-over from other donors' samples.

The J gene is TRBJ2-2, the V gene TRBV7-3, with D unresolved. CDR3 size: 13 residues. The germline V gene has CDR1 SGHTA and CDR2 FQGTGA. V was clipped by 0 bases and J by 6 bases, with 5 bases between them. DNA of the CDR3: TGTGCCAGCAGCTTAACTCTGTCCGGGGAGCTGTTTTTT. It encodes CASSLTLSGELFF. Filled out from reference TRBV7-3 and TRBJ2-2, the complete variable domain reads GAGVSQTPSNKVTEKGKYVELRCDPISGHTALYWYRQSLGQGPEFLIYFQGTGAADDSGLPNDRFFAVRPEGSVSTLKIQRTERGDSAVYLCASSLTLSGELFFGEGSRLTVL.

This clonotype was observed at least ten times. The chain is built from TRBV20-1 and TRBJ1-2; D is perhaps TRBD1 (5 bases). The CDR3 contains 15 residues. Trimming removed 0 bases from V and 3 bases from J, with 14 bases in between. Germline CDR1 DFQATT, CDR2 SNEGSKA (reference sequence). In DNA form, the CDR3 reads TGCAGTGCTAGAGATCTGGGGGTCTGGGACTATGGCTACACCTTC. It codes for CSARDLGVWDYGYTF.

Concerning this clonotype: The CDR3 ends on some other residue instead of the conserved phenylalanine or tryptophan, so this is likely a read error. The rearrangement links TRBV28 to TRBJ2-7, with unresolved D. Trimming removed 5 bases at V and 7 bases at J, with 24 bases between. The CDR3 runs to 16 residues. Looked up from germline, CDR1 is MDHEN and CDR2 is SYDVKM. CDR3 loop: CASSARALKSPIEQYS. The DNA for the CDR3 is TGTGCCAGCAGTGCCCGGGCTTTAAAATCGCCGATAGAGCAGTACTCC.

The chain recombines TRBV7-9 with TRBJ2-5; no definite D call. The ends were cut back, 0 bases at V and 11 bases at J, with 19 bases in the middle. This CDR3 is 15 amino acids long. Germline lookup yields CDR1 SEHNR and CDR2 FQNEAQ (reference sequence). The CDR3 loop reads CASSLARTFERFQYF. The CDR3 nucleotides read TGTGCCAGCAGCTTAGCTCGGACCTTCGAGAGGTTTCAGTACTTC. Full variable domain (remainder filled in from reference TRBV7-9 and TRBJ2-5): DTGVSQNPRHKITKRGQNVTFRCDPISEHNRLYWYRQTLGQGPEFLTYFQNEAQLEKSRLLSDRFSAERPKGSFSTLEIQRTEQGDSAMYLCASSLARTFERFQYFGPGTRLLVL.

This clonotype has more than one count but fewer than ten. J is TRBJ2-3 and V is TRBV27; D is possibly TRBD2 (5 bases). V lost 6 bases, J lost 3 bases, and 13 bases lay in between. CDR1 and CDR2 from the germline V gene are MNHEY and SMNVEV (reference sequence). This CDR3 comprises 14 residues. CDR3 coding DNA: TGTGCCAGCAGGTCACTCGGGATTACAGATACGCAGTATTTT. The encoded protein is CASRSLGITDTQYF.

J is TRBJ2-1 and V is TRBV12-3 or TRBV12-4, with D perhaps TRBD2 (5 bases). The CDR3 is made up of 15 amino acids. V was pared by 6 bases and J by 6 bases, with 18 bases between. The CDR3 coding sequence is TGTGCCAGCAGCCCGGCCCACTTTGAGGGCAATGAGCAGTTCTTC. Encoded protein: CASSPAHFEGNEQFF.

This clonotype was found many times. The J gene is TRBJ2-5, the V gene TRBV25-1; D might be TRBD1 (6 bases). Trimming stripped 5 bases from V and 2 bases from J, with 12 bases between. Germline V gene sequence: CDR1 MGHDK, CDR2 SYGVNS. The CDR3 runs 14 residues. CDR3 residues: CASSPRQEQETQYF. CDR3 nucleotides: TGTGCCAGCAGTCCACGACAGGAACAAGAGACCCAGTACTTC.

There are many counts of this clonotype. This chain uses TRBV19 with TRBJ2-2; 13 bases agree with TRBD2. CDR3 length equals 18 residues. V gave up 5 bases and J gave up 4 bases; unmatched junction bases: 10. The germline gives CDR1 LNHDA, CDR2 SQIVND (reference sequence). CDR3 coding DNA: TGTGCCAGTAGTTCGAGGACTAGCGGGAGAGGGATCACCGGGGAGCTGTTTTTT. Its protein product is CASSSRTSGRGITGELFF.

This clonotype has ten or more counts. This chain's CDR3 is CASSQNLGGQPQHF. CDR3 in DNA: TGTGCCAGCAGTCAAAATCTTGGGGGGCAGCCCCAGCATTTT. The V and J genes are TRBV28 and TRBJ1-5; D possibly corresponds to TRBD1 (5 bases). Germline V gene data show CDR1 as MDHEN and CDR2 as SYDVKM. V shed 5 bases and J shed 7 bases, with 15 bases lying between them. CDR3 length: 14 amino acids.

The chain links TRBV2 to TRBJ1-1; D is uncertain. The CDR3 contains 14 residues. CDR1 SNHLY and CDR2 FYNNEI come from the germline V gene. Trimming removed 7 bases from V and 5 bases from J, with 17 bases in between. The CDR3 here is CASTEWATGTEAFF. CDR3 bases: TGTGCCAGCACCGAATGGGCGACGGGTACTGAAGCTTTCTTT. Full variable domain (missing parts from reference TRBV2 and TRBJ1-1): EPEVTQTPSHQVTQMGQEVILRCVPISNHLYFYWYRQILGQKVEFLVSFYNNEISEKSEIFDDQFSVERPDGSNFTLKIRSTKLEDSAMYFCASTEWATGTEAFFGQGTRLTVV.

This sequence joins TRBV6-2 or TRBV6-3 and TRBJ2-3; the match to TRBD1 covers 11 bases. Germline V CDR1 and CDR2: MNHEY, SVGEGT. The V and J ends lost 0 bases and 5 bases, in that order; junction bases with no gene match: 7. This CDR3 is built from 17 residues. The CDR3 protein is CASSYSQGQGAVDTQYF. The CDR3 DNA follows: TGTGCCAGCAGTTACTCGCAAGGACAGGGGGCAGTAGATACGCAGTATTTT.

The chain employs TRBV9 and TRBJ2-1, with D maybe TRBD2 (6 bases). The germline V gene has CDR1 SGDLS and CDR2 YYNGEE. There are 14 residues in the CDR3. The V and J ends lost 7 bases and 2 bases respectively, with 13 bases between them. The DNA of the CDR3 is TGTGCCAGCGGGGGGTCGATGCCCTACAATGAGCAGTTCTTC. It specifies CASGGSMPYNEQFF.

This clonotype was counted at least ten times. The CDR3, as DNA: TGTGCCAGCAGCTTGCCTCATAAAGACAGGGGGCTCAGCTTTCTGAACACCGGGGAGCTGTTTTTT. Protein sequence: CASSLPHKDRGLSFLNTGELFF. The chain links TRBV5-7 to TRBJ2-2; TRBD1 matches at 10 bases. TRBV5-7 is placed among ORFs of uncertain function. This CDR3 has 22 amino acids. The ends lost 1 base at V and 1 base at J; junction bases unmatched: 19.

In this sample, this clonotype turned up a few times. The chain employs TRBV6-4 and TRBJ1-6, with D hard to call. The CDR3 runs to 14 residues. V was trimmed by 2 bases and J by 8 bases, leaving 10 bases between them. CDR1 and CDR2 (germline): MRHNA, SNTAGT. The CDR3 spells CASSDGGSYSPLHF. CDR3 nucleotide sequence: TGTGCCAGCAGTGACGGAGGGAGTTATTCACCCCTCCACTTT.

Remarks on this clonotype: A read error may explain this, as a much larger clone is one base away. The chain recombines TRBV7-8 with TRBJ1-1; 7 bases are a match to TRBD1. The germline gives CDR1 SGHVS, CDR2 FQNEAQ. The CDR3 covers 14 residues. In DNA, the CDR3 is TGTGTCAGCAGCTTAGCAGGGGGGAACACTGAAGCTTTCTTT. The encoded protein is CVSSLAGGNTEAFF. The full variable domain, in which reference TRBV7-8 and TRBJ1-1 provide the parts outside the CDR3, is GAGVSQSPRYKVAKRGQDVALRCDPISGHVSLFWYQQALGQGPEFLTYFQNEAQLDKSGLPSDRFFAERPEGSVSTLKIQRTQQEDSAVYLCVSSLAGGNTEAFFGQGTRLTVV.

This clonotype came up many times. The chain couples TRBV11-2 to TRBJ2-1, with 7 positions matching TRBD2. CDR1 is SGHAT and CDR2 is FQNNGV in the germline V gene. Trimming at V came to 1 base and at J to 0 bases, leaving 9 bases not matched to a gene. This CDR3 has 18 amino acids. CDR3 loop: CASSLGGRRGYSYNEQFF. The CDR3 region has the DNA TGTGCCAGCAGCTTAGGCGGGAGAAGGGGTTACTCCTACAATGAGCAGTTCTTC.

This clonotype was detected a few times. A junction boundary mismatches the germline segment, possibly from a read error. This chain connects TRBV12-3 or TRBV12-4 to TRBJ1-1; D not certain. The CDR3 sequence is 13 residues long. CDR3 protein: CASSLGMGTEAFF. The CDR3, as DNA: TGTGCCAGCAGCTTAGGGATGGGGACTGAAGCTTTCTTT.

This clonotype was picked up a small number of times. The V and J genes are TRBV12-3 or TRBV12-4 and TRBJ2-2; 10 bases agree with TRBD1. The junction had 9 bases not matched to a gene; V was cut back by 5 bases and J by 6 bases. The CDR3 runs to 16 residues. This chain's CDR3 is CASSHPGTGVAGELFF. The CDR3 DNA is TGTGCCAGCAGTCACCCCGGGACAGGGGTTGCCGGGGAGCTGTTTTTT.

The table lists this clonotype with many counts. This sequence joins TRBV24-1 and TRBJ2-1; 11 bases agree with TRBD2. V dropped 7 bases and J dropped 3; count of bases not matched to a gene: 10. The CDR3 extends over 17 amino acids. CDR1 is KGHDR and CDR2 is SFDVKD in the germline V gene. CDR3 in DNA: TGTGCCACCAGCGACAGTCTACTAGCGGGAGACTACAATGAGCAGTTCTTC. Protein: CATSDSLLAGDYNEQFF.

This clonotype was seen at least ten times. This sequence joins TRBV10-2 and TRBJ2-4; unclear D gene. The V end lost 5 bases, the J end lost 0 bases, and 14 bases lay between the germline ends. CDR1 and CDR2 from the germline V gene are WSHSY and SAAADI. This CDR3 comprises 16 residues. The CDR3 nucleotides are TGCGCCAGCAGTCCAGACCTACTATTAGCCAAAAACATTCAGTACTTC. Amino acids: CASSPDLLLAKNIQYF.

The genes are TRBV12-5 and TRBJ2-2, with 8 bases lining up with TRBD1. The germline CDR1 and CDR2 sequences are LGHNT and FRNRAP. There are 15 residues in the CDR3. V shed 1 base, J shed 6 bases, and the junction held 4 bases outside the gene matches. CDR3 amino acids: CASGLGQGAPGELFF. The CDR3 DNA is TGTGCTAGTGGTTTGGGGCAGGGGGCCCCCGGGGAGCTGTTTTTT.

This clonotype has just a few counts. The chain links TRBV2 to TRBJ1-1, with a tentative D call TRBD1 (5 bases). V dropped 0 bases and J dropped 7 bases, with 15 bases sitting between them. Germline CDR1 and CDR2: SNHLY and FYNNEI. The CDR3 length is 15 residues. CDR3 sequence reads: CASSEAGVASFEAFF. In DNA form, the CDR3 reads TGTGCCAGCAGTGAAGCGGGGGTGGCGAGTTTTGAAGCTTTCTTT.

At least ten counts were recorded for this clonotype. The rearrangement uses TRBV6-1 and TRBJ2-1; the match to TRBD2 covers 12 bases. This CDR3 has 16 residues. J gave up 6 bases and V 7 bases, and 10 bases lay outside the gene matches. CDR1 MNHNS and CDR2 SASEGT come from the germline V gene. DNA for the CDR3: TGTGCCAGCAACCCTCTATCGGGACTAGCGGGCAATGAGCAGTTCTTC. The encoded protein is CASNPLSGLAGNEQFF.

This clonotype was observed a handful of times. The rearrangement uses TRBV7-2 and TRBJ2-3; 7 bases agree with TRBD1. The CDR3 totals 16 residues. Germline-derived CDR1 and CDR2 are SGHTA and FQGNSA. The J segment lost 0 bases and the V segment lost 1 base, leaving 4 bases of the junction unmatched. The CDR3 reads CASSLEGARSTDTQYF. Here the CDR3 DNA reads TGTGCCAGCAGCTTAGAGGGGGCGCGTAGCACAGATACGCAGTATTTT.

V gene TRBV6-6 combines with J gene TRBJ1-4; 9 nucleotides match TRBD1. The CDR3 is made up of 16 amino acids. Germline CDR1 and CDR2: MNHNY and SVGAGI (reference sequence). The junction had 6 bases not matched to a gene; V was cut back by 0 bases and J by 7 bases. DNA of the CDR3: TGTGCCAGCAGTTACTCGATGACAGGGGGATCTGAAAAACTGTTTTTT. This sequence encodes CASSYSMTGGSEKLFF.